This entry lists 9 T cell receptor beta chains sequenced from one sample in a study of T cell repertoires in cytomegalovirus infection. In TCRdb, the reads were re-called with MiXCR into one record per CDR3 protein. This table holds about 600,000 distinct CDR3 sequences, approximately 25% found once. Sample: CD8+ T cells from PBMCs. These receptor sequences come from a human donor in good health (CMV status not recorded). Some clones in this sample may be carry-over from other donors' samples.

Note on this clonotype: A clone one base away is much larger, so this may be a read error. The chain recombines TRBV7-2 with TRBJ2-1, with D perhaps given as TRBD1 or TRBD2 (5 bases each). Germline V gene sequence: CDR1 SGHTA, CDR2 FQGNSA. Trimming removed 3 bases from V and 8 bases from J, with 17 bases in between. The CDR3 is 15 amino acids. This CDR3 reads CASSFTGTLAYEQFF. CDR3 coding DNA: TGTGCCAGCAGCTTCACCGGGACCCTGGCTTATGAGCAGTTCTTC.

The chain links TRBV20-1 to TRBJ1-2; 8 bases fit TRBD1. Germline V gives CDR1 DFQATT, CDR2 SNEGSKA (reference sequence). CDR3 length: 16 amino acids. V was pared by 0 bases and J by 4 bases, with 10 bases of the junction left unmatched. CDR3 nucleotides: TGCAGTGCTAGAGATACGACAGGGGACATAACCTATGGCTACACCTTC. Translation: CSARDTTGDITYGYTF.

As for this clonotype: The junction shows a germline mismatch at one end, possibly a read error. This rearrangement joins TRBV13 to TRBJ2-5, with 8 bases lining up with TRBD1. CDR1 is PRHDT and CDR2 is FYEKMQ in the germline V gene (reference sequence). The CDR3 is 16 residues long. The CDR3 nucleotides are TGTGTCAGCAGCTCCGACAGGGGAACGGAACAAGAGACCCAGTACTTC. Translated, it gives CVSSSDRGTEQETQYF.

The rearrangement links TRBV7-6 to TRBJ2-3; the D call may be TRBD1 or TRBD2 (5 bases each). Trimming stripped 5 bases from V and 4 bases from J, with 22 bases between. The V gene's germline CDR1 is SGHVS and CDR2 FNYEAQ. The CDR3 is made up of 17 amino acids. CDR3 DNA: TGTGCCAGCAGCCGCGCGTCGACTACAGGCGGCCCAGATACGCAGTATTTT. This sequence encodes CASSRASTTGGPDTQYF.

This chain connects TRBV7-4 to TRBJ1-5; 7 bases align to TRBD1. V lost 9 bases, J lost 4 bases, and 3 bases stayed unmatched. In germline, CDR1 is SGHVT, CDR2 SQSDAQ. This CDR3 has 12 residues. The CDR3 coding sequence is TGTGCCAGTACAGGGGAAAATCAGCCCCAGCATTTT. Its protein product is CASTGENQPQHF. Looking up the rest from reference TRBV7-4 and TRBJ1-5 gives the full variable domain: GAGVSQSPRYKVAKRGRDVALRCDSISGHVTLYWYRQTLGQGSEVLTYSQSDAQRDKSGRPSGRFSAERPERSVSTLKIQRTEQGDSAVYLCASTGENQPQHFGDGTRLSIL.

This clonotype appeared a few times. The CDR3 sequence is CASSFAGATDTQYF. The CDR3 DNA is TGTGCCAGCAGTTTCGCGGGGGCCACAGATACGCAGTATTTT. The gene calls are TRBV28 and TRBJ2-3; D is perhaps TRBD2 (7 bases). Germline CDR1 is MDHEN and CDR2 is SYDVKM. The CDR3 spans 14 residues. V was pared by 3 bases and J by 2 bases, with 9 bases between.

This clonotype was seen more than once but under ten times. This chain uses TRBV29-1 with TRBJ2-3; D uncertain. The CDR3 spans 14 residues. V lost 6 bases and J lost 0, with 13 bases in between. Germline loops: CDR1 SQVTM, CDR2 ANQGSEA. The CDR3: CSVPDLSSTDTQYF. Written as DNA, the CDR3 is TGCAGCGTCCCCGACCTGTCTAGCACAGATACGCAGTATTTT.

This clonotype was seen only a few times. CDR3 bases: TGTGCCAGCAGCTTGTCTGCCTTTGCCTACGAGCAGTACGTC. Protein sequence: CASSLSAFAYEQYV. This chain links TRBV5-5 with TRBJ2-7, with D uncertain. The germline V gene has CDR1 SGHKS and CDR2 YYEKEE (reference sequence). CDR3 length: 14 amino acids. Trimming stripped 1 base from V and 2 bases from J, with 10 bases between.

The chain is built from TRBV28 and TRBJ2-1; possibly TRBD1 or TRBD2 for D (5 bases each). The V end was cut by 3 bases, the J end by 5 bases, with 14 bases between. The germline V gene encodes CDR1 MDHEN and CDR2 SYDVKM. The CDR3 is 15 residues long. CDR3 residues: CASSFEGPVNNEQFF. CDR3 bases: TGTGCCAGCAGTTTCGAGGGGCCGGTCAACAATGAGCAGTTCTTC.